This T cell receptor beta chain comes out of a study of OX40 agonist ivuxolimab in advanced cancers. The wider study: All patients had ivuxolimab intravenously every 2 weeks at 0.01 to 10 mg/kg. A history of anti-PD-1, anti-PD-L1 or anti-CTLA-4 therapy was acceptable, and approximately 40% had some.

Drawing of blood for sampling happened at baseline, at cycle 4 day 1, and at cycle 7 day 1. Repertoires were generated with immunoSEQ multiplex PCR, while TCRdb's copy carries only in-frame clones and drops some. The table records about 63,000 clones, about four fifths of them present only once. Germline CDR1 is SGHRS and CDR2 is YFSETQ. This CDR3 is built from 16 residues. V dropped 0 bases and J dropped 0 bases, with 13 bases sitting between them. The receptor's source is an adult with an advanced solid tumor such as melanoma, head and neck, liver or kidney cancer. Sequencing was performed on CD4+ or CD8+ T cells sorted from blood, taken in a trial of the OX40 agonist ivuxolimab. The chain carries TRBV5-1 and TRBJ2-7; D is possibly TRBD2 (6 bases). CDR3 sequence: CASSLGPGVSSYEQYF. CDR3 bases: TGCGCCAGCAGCTTGGGTCCGGGGGTGAGCTCCTACGAGCAGTACTTC.